This TCR beta chain was captured in a study of regulatory T cells in long-lasting Graves disease. At the level of the study: Positive TSH receptor antibodies alongside over 5 years of antithyroid drugs were what marked Graves' disease as persistent.

This clonotype was seen once. CDR1 and CDR2 (germline): KGHDR, SFDVKD. Trimming at V came to 0 bases and at J to 6 bases, leaving 8 bases not matched to a gene. CDR3 length: 16 amino acids. Combining iRepertoire HTBI primers with Arm-PCR of CDR3 regions, the authors built TCR beta libraries. One entry per CDR3 protein results from TCRdb running MiXCR on the multiplex PCR reads. The data hold about 290,000 distinct CDR3 sequences, with roughly a fifth observed a single time. Time point meaning: persistent/refractory GD, antithyroid drugs over 5 years with positive TRAb. The TCR library was prepared using RNA isolated from PBMCs.

The gene calls are TRBV24-1 and TRBJ2-3; 7 bases agree with TRBD1. This TCR was sampled from a female donor with Graves disease. This specimen was peripheral blood mononuclear cells (PBMCs), taken when the disease was refractory, from a patient treated with antithyroid drugs. The CDR3 nucleotides are TGTGCCACCAGTGATTTGACCCTGACAGGGCGGGATACGCAGTATTTT. Amino acids: CATSDLTLTGRDTQYF.